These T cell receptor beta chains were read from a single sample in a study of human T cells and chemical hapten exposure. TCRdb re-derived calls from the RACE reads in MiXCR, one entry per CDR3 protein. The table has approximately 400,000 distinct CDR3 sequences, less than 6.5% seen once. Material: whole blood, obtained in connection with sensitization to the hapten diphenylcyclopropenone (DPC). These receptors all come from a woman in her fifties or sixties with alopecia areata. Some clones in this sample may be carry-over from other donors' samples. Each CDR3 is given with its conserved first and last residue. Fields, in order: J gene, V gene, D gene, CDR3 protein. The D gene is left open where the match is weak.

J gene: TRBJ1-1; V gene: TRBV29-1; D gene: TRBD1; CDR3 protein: CSVSDRGTTEAFF
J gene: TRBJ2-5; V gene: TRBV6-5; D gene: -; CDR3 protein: CASSRVAQETQYF
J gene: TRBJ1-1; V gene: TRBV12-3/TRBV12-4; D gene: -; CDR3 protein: CASSPLTRVEAFF
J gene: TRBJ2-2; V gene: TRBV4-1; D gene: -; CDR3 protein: CASSQVPTTGELFF
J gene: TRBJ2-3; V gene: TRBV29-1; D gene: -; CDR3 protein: CSVAEVTDTQYF
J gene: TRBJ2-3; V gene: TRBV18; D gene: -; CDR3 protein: CASSPPGGSDTQYF
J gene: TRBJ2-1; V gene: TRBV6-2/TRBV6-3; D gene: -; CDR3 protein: CASRTGQRSPYNEQFF
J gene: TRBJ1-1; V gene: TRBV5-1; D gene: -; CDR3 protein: CASSILTGLNTEAFF
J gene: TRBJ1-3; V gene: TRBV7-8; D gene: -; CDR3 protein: CASSLEAGVFGNTIYF
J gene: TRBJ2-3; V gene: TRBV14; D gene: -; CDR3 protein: CASSPWGTPSTDTQYF
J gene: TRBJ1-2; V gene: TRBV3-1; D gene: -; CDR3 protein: CASSQVTAAYGYTF
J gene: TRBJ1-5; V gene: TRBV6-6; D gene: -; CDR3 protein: CASSYGGINQPQHF
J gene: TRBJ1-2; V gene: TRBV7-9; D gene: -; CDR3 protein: CATPPGRGYGYTF
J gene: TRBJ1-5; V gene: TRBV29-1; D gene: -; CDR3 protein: CSVVGDGNQPQHF
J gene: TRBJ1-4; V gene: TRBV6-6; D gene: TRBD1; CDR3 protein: CASLRGGYGEKLFF
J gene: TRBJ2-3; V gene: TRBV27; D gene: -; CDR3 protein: CASSLTGHTDTQYF
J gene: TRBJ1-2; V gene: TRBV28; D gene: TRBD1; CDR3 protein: CASSSVTGVGYTF
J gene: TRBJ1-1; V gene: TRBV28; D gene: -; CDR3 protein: CASSPLIETEAFF
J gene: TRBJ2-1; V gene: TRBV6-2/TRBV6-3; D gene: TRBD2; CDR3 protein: CASSYSPSGSGSDEQFF
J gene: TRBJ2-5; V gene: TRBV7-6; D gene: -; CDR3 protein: CASSVLRQETQYF
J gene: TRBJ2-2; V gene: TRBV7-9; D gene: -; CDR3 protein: CASSFPRTAVTNTGELFF
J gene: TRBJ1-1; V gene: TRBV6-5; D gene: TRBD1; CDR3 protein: CASRTGGFMNTEAFF
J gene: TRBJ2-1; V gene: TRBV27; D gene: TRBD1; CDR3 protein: CASSQDRGRIDEQFF
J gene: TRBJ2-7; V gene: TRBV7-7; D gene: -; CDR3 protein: CASSPGSRAGEQYF
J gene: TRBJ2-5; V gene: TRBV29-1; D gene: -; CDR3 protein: CSVVGPGETQYF
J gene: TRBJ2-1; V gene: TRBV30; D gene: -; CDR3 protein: CAWSVSLIRFF
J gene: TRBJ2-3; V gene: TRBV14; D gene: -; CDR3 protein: CASSQDITDTQYF
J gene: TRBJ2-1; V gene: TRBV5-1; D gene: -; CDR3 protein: CASSLATSFNEQFF
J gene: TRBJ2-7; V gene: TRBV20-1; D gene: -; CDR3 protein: CSAKRAISYEQYF
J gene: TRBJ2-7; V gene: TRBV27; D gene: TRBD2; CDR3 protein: CASSFRLAGSYEQYF
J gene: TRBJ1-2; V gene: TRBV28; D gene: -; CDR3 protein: CASSLIGEGVRGYTF
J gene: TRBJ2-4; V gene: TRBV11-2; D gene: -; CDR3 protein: CASSSPVDQNKNIQYF
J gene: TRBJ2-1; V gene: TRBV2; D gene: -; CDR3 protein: CASSEHDEQFF
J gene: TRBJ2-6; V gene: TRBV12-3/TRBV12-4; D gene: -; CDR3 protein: CASSLSGTSLYRANVLTF
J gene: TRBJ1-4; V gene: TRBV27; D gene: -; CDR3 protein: CASSFGPNEKLFF
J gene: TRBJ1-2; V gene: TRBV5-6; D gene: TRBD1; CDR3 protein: CASSLGQGTYGYTF
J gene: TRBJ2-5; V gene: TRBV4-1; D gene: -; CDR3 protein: CASSQARGGETQYF
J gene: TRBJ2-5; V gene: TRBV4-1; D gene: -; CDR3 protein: CASSQDNGREAQYF
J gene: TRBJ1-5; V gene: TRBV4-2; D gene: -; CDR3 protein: CASSQDVAPSTGQPQHF
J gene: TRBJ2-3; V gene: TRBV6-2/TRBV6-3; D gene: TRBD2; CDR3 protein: CASTGLAAQGDTQYF
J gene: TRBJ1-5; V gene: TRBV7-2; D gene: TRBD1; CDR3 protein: CASSWTGGRDQPQHF
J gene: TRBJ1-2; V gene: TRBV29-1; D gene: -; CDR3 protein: CSVELRAGYTF
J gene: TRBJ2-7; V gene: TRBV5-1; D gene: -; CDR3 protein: CASSWGRTTYEQYF
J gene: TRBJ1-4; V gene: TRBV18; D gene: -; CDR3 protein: CASSPRQNAEKLFF
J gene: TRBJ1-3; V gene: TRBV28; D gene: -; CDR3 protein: CASSPIGNTIYF
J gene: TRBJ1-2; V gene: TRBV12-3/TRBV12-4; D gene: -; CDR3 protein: CASRTEGYGYTF
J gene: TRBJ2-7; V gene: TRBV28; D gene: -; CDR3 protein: CAIAGRMPSSEQYF